The source of this T cell receptor beta chain is a study of cytomegalovirus exposure and HLA in healthy donors. Whole-study findings and limits: Published work reported that the classifier diagnosed cytomegalovirus status with high specificity and sensitivity. Testing in vitro showed a few CMV-associated chains specific for CMV antigens. The study labeled 164 TCR beta chains cytomegalovirus-associated.

V shed 0 bases, J shed 3 bases, and the junction held 1 base outside the gene matches. The CDR3 extends over 15 amino acids. Germline lookup yields CDR1 LGHNA and CDR2 YSLEER. This clone appeared a few times. Antigen unknown. With 60 Vbeta and 13 Jbeta primers, the PCR was carried out. Method: immunoSEQ multiplex PCR; TCRdb's copy keeps in-frame clones and lacks some. The profile covers roughly 180,000 clones, with 70% to 80% appearing a single time and approximately 1.5% taken by the ten largest. The sample was PBMCs. The V gene is TRBV4-3, the J gene TRBJ1-1, with 10 bases identical to TRBD1. The receptor's source is a man aged 18 to 30 in good health and CMV-seronegative. The CDR3 is CASSQEGTGDTEAFF. The CDR3 nucleotides read TGCGCCAGCAGCCAAGAGGGGACAGGGGACACTGAAGCTTTCTTT.